This T cell receptor (beta chain) was identified in a study of blood T cell repertoires in COVID-19. Study overall: There were acute and convalescent COVID-19 samples, and they came from the United States, Italy and Spain. Sources were T cells, B-cell-depleted T cells, or PBMCs; the material itself was cDNA or gDNA.

TCRdb's copy holds only in-frame clones and misses some; the assay was immunoSEQ multiplex PCR. Of about 85,000 clones listed, 87% are singletons. The material sequenced was peripheral blood. The clonotype was recovered from a man between 60 and 75 years old with acute or convalescent COVID-19.

The CDR3 spells CASSEYRGTGETQYF. CDR3 sequence (DNA): TGCGCCAGCAGTGAATACAGGGGAACGGGAGAGACCCAGTACTTC. This chain connects TRBV10-2 to TRBJ2-5, with 7 positions matching TRBD1. Unmatched junction bases numbered 8, after V lost 3 bases and J lost 4 bases. The germline V gene encodes CDR1 WSHSY and CDR2 SAAADI. This CDR3 is built from 15 residues.